A selection of T cell receptor beta chains follows, all from one sample in a study of glioma-infiltrating T cells after dendritic cell vaccination. Clones were sequenced by immunoSEQ multiplex PCR, and TCRdb holds only the in-frame ones, with some missing. Of tens of thousands of clones in the sample, approximately 87% were seen once. This sample comprised blood, obtained before dendritic cell vaccination. The source is a human donor with glioblastoma. Each CDR3 is given with its conserved first and last residue. D genes are given only for firm matches. Rows may omit the clone size; those that give it use once, few, many or a size class.

TRBV7-2,TRBJ2-3,TRBD2,.,CASSYRAGGTDTQYF,TGTGCCAGCAGCTACCGGGCGGGGGGCACAGATACGCAGTATTTT
TRBV6-1,TRBJ1-2,TRBD1,.,CASKAPGTGNYGYTF,TGTGCCAGCAAAGCCCCCGGGACAGGGAACTATGGCTACACCTTC
TRBV2,TRBJ2-7,.,.,CASQRGFSDEQYF,TGTGCCTCTCAGAGAGGGTTTAGCGACGAGCAGTACTTC
TRBV7-2,TRBJ2-3,.,few,CASSLAPFTSTDTQYF,TGTGCCAGCAGCTTAGCGCCATTTACTAGCACAGATACGCAGTATTTT
TRBV5-1,TRBJ2-7,.,few,CASSTAYSYEQYF,TGCGCCAGCAGCACCGCCTACTCCTACGAGCAGTACTTC
TRBV5-1,TRBJ2-7,TRBD1,.,CASSLGGVYEQYF,TGCGCCAGCAGCTTAGGGGGCGTCTACGAGCAGTACTTC
TRBV19,TRBJ2-7,TRBD2,few,CASSALAGVGYEQYF,TGTGCCAGTAGTGCATTAGCGGGAGTGGGCTACGAGCAGTACTTC
TRBV5-1,TRBJ2-2,.,once,CASSLNGGANTGELFF,TGCGCCAGCAGCCTGAATGGGGGCGCGAACACCGGGGAGCTGTTTTTT
TRBV27,TRBJ1-2,TRBD1,.,CASSLWTGIDYTF,TGTGCCAGCAGTTTATGGACAGGAATTGACTACACCTTC
TRBV6-1,TRBJ1-2,.,.,CASSLSSVRYRENF,TGTGCCAGCAGTCTATCTTCGGTTAGGTATCGGGAGAACTTC
TRBV5-1,TRBJ2-7,.,.,CASSSVGGYEQYF,TGCGCCAGCAGCTCCGTCGGGGGTTACGAGCAGTACTTC
TRBV5-1,TRBJ2-7,TRBD2,.,CASSLYSGTTYEQYF,TGCGCCAGCAGCTTGTATAGCGGGACCACCTACGAGCAGTACTTC
TRBV6-1,TRBJ1-2,.,.,CASKSGSNYGYTF,TGTGCCAGCAAGAGCGGTTCTAACTATGGCTACACCTTC
TRBV2,TRBJ2-7,.,.,CASRGTGHSYEQYF,TGTGCCAGCAGGGGGACGGGACATTCCTACGAGCAGTACTTC
TRBV27,TRBJ2-7,.,.,CASRGVGSSYEQYF,TGTGCCAGCAGGGGAGTGGGGAGCTCCTACGAGCAGTACTTC
TRBV11-1,TRBJ2-7,TRBD1,.,CASSMGQLYEQYF,TGTGCCAGCAGCATGGGACAGCTCTACGAGCAGTACTTC
TRBV7-9,TRBJ1-6,.,few,CASSLEGGGWSPLHF,TGTGCCAGCAGCTTAGAAGGCGGGGGTTGGTCACCCCTCCACTTT
TRBV28,TRBJ1-3,TRBD1,many,CASNPTGERNTIYF,TGTGCCAGCAACCCGACAGGGGAACGGAACACCATATATTTT
TRBV29-1,TRBJ1-1,TRBD1,once,CSTTGVNTEAFF,TGCAGCACCACAGGGGTGAACACTGAAGCTTTCTTT
TRBV19,TRBJ2-1,.,.,CASKRAYNEQFF,TGTGCCAGTAAGCGGGCCTACAATGAGCAGTTCTTC
TRBV9,TRBJ1-2,.,.,CASSVGGERHYGYTF,TGTGCCAGCAGCGTAGGTGGGGAGCGGCACTATGGCTACACCTTC
TRBV4-2,TRBJ1-1,TRBD1,.,CASSQGTGQGVGSEAFF,TGTGCCAGCAGCCAAGGGACCGGACAGGGGGTGGGGTCTGAAGCTTTCTTT
TRBV2,TRBJ2-7,.,.,CASSDPTGLDWGSYEQYF,TGTGCCAGCAGTGACCCGACAGGACTGGACTGGGGGTCCTACGAGCAGTACTTC
TRBV11-3,TRBJ1-2,.,.,CASSPTQGNGGYTF,TGTGCCAGCAGCCCGACTCAGGGGAACGGTGGCTACACCTTC
TRBV11-2,TRBJ2-1,TRBD2,.,CATQDRGGRVYNEQFF,TGTGCCACCCAGGACCGGGGGGGCCGGGTTTACAATGAGCAGTTCTTC
TRBV5-8,TRBJ1-1,.,.,CASRRSAEAFF,TGTGCCAGCAGGAGGTCGGCTGAAGCTTTCTTT
TRBV4-3,TRBJ2-3,TRBD2,.,CASSQDVSGRYPTVATQYF,TGCGCCAGCAGCCAAGATGTGAGCGGGAGGTACCCAACGGTAGCTACGCAGTATTTT
TRBV19,TRBJ2-7,TRBD2,.,CASSIDLAGVGYEQYF,TGTGCCAGTAGTATAGACCTAGCGGGAGTAGGCTACGAGCAGTACTTC
TRBV4-1,TRBJ2-3,TRBD2,.,CASSQGGGGSSTDTQYF,TGCGCCAGCAGCCAAGGCGGCGGGGGGTCTAGCACAGATACGCAGTATTTT
TRBV6-1,TRBJ1-2,TRBD1,once,CASSVTGGNGYTF,TGTGCCAGCAGCGTGACAGGGGGCAATGGCTACACCTTC
TRBV19,TRBJ1-1,.,.,CASSTALGQPPMNTEAFF,TGTGCCAGTAGTACGGCGTTGGGCCAGCCACCAATGAACACTGAAGCTTTCTTT
TRBV27,TRBJ2-3,.,.,CASSLGAGDTDTQYF,TGTGCCAGCAGTTTAGGGGCTGGGGACACAGATACGCAGTATTTT
TRBV7-3,TRBJ2-3,.,once,CASSLDRSTDTQYF,TGTGCCAGCAGCTTAGACAGAAGCACAGATACGCAGTATTTT
TRBV7-9,TRBJ1-1,TRBD1,.,CASSDRVSTEAFF,TGTGCCAGCAGCGACAGGGTATCCACTGAAGCTTTCTTT
TRBV5-1,TRBJ2-5,.,.,CASSLEAGLETQYF,TGCGCCAGCAGCTTGGAAGCAGGACTAGAGACCCAGTACTTC
TRBV5-8,TRBJ1-1,.,.,CASNVVGGTTEAFF,TGTGCCAGCAACGTGGTGGGGGGGACCACTGAAGCTTTCTTT
TRBV19,TRBJ1-2,.,.,CASSIVSRRDGYTF,TGTGCCAGTAGTATAGTAAGCAGGCGGGATGGCTACACCTTC
TRBV27,TRBJ1-6,TRBD1,.,CARGQGPYNSPLHF,TGTGCCAGGGGACAGGGACCCTATAATTCACCCCTCCACTTT
TRBV15,TRBJ2-7,TRBD2,.,CATSDLERGYEQYF,TGTGCCACCAGCGACCTGGAGCGGGGTTACGAGCAGTACTTC
TRBV27,TRBJ2-7,TRBD1,once,CASRDRVYEQYF,TGTGCCAGCCGGGACAGAGTCTACGAGCAGTACTTC
TRBV19,TRBJ2-7,TRBD1,.,CASTTTGGYEQYF,TGTGCCAGTACCACGACAGGGGGCTACGAGCAGTACTTC
TRBV18,TRBJ1-4,.,few,CASSSDTLGEKLFF,TGTGCCAGCTCATCGGACACGTTGGGGGAAAAACTGTTTTTT
TRBV25-1,TRBJ1-2,TRBD1,.,CASSTTGQANYGYTF,TGTGCCAGCAGTACGACAGGGCAAGCTAACTATGGCTACACCTTC
TRBV10-3,TRBJ2-7,TRBD2,.,CAIMPGLASLEQYF,TGTGCCATCATGCCGGGACTAGCGAGTCTCGAGCAGTACTTC
TRBV4-1,TRBJ1-5,TRBD1,.,CASSQGGGQAVAAQHF,TGCGCCAGCAGCCAAGGCGGGGGACAGGCCGTGGCGGCCCAGCATTTT
TRBV21-1,TRBJ1-2,.,once,CASSLYRVGVNYGYTF,TGTGCCAGCAGTTTGTACAGGGTAGGTGTAAACTATGGCTACACCTTC
TRBV7-2,TRBJ2-3,.,.,CASSFPGEDTQYF,TGTGCCAGCAGCTTCCCGGGGGAAGATACGCAGTATTTT
TRBV23-1,TRBJ2-7,.,once,CASSRGQWSYEQYF,TGCGCCAGCAGCCGAGGACAGTGGTCCTACGAGCAGTACTTC
TRBV6-4,TRBJ1-1,TRBD1,.,CASSDTGVTEAFF,TGTGCCAGCAGTGACACAGGGGTGACTGAAGCTTTCTTT
TRBV5-1,TRBJ2-3,TRBD2,once,CASSPGLAGGTDTQYF,TGCGCCAGCAGCCCGGGACTAGCGGGAGGCACAGATACGCAGTATTTT
TRBV6-1,TRBJ2-7,.,few,CASSEGGNSYEQYF,TGTGCCAGCTCCGAAGGCGGGAACTCCTACGAGCAGTACTTC
TRBV28,TRBJ2-3,TRBD2,.,CASSWEGAGTDTQYF,TGTGCCAGCAGTTGGGAGGGAGCGGGCACAGATACGCAGTATTTT
TRBV19,TRBJ1-2,TRBD1,few,CATLPGQGYYGYTF,TGTGCCACATTACCGGGACAGGGGTACTATGGCTACACCTTC
TRBV7-6,TRBJ2-1,.,.,CASSLDWLAWSYNEQFF,TGTGCCAGCAGCTTAGATTGGCTAGCCTGGTCCTACAATGAGCAGTTCTTC